This T cell receptor beta chain was captured by sequencing in a study of blood T cell repertoires in COVID-19 (TCRdb year 2020). Notes on the research overall: Samples covering the acute and convalescent phases of COVID-19 were provided by collaborators in the United States, Italy and Spain. The material from the prospective study consisted of cDNA or gDNA derived from T cells, B-cell-depleted T cells, or PBMCs. The dataset comprised deeply sampled blood TCRbeta repertoires from subjects exposed to, actively infected with, or recovered from COVID-19. The repertoires were released in a freely available public database meant as a resource for research on the immune response to SARS-CoV-2. Samples were obtained from the ongoing ImmuneRACE study (first 160 participants) and from some 1,300 subjects provided by 6 global collaborators. Sample metadata almost always included a de-identified subject ID, COVID-19 status, age in years and sex. Where available, HLA class I and class II types were taken from metadata supplied by the sample provider and were not determined by assay-based typing.

Each collaborating institution followed its own protocols to collect whole blood in K2EDTA tubes. Collaborator samples were shipped for TCRbeta analysis as frozen whole blood, isolated PBMCs, or DNA extracted from either sample type. TCRbeta CDR3 regions were amplified from genomic DNA by means of the immunoSEQ Assay, a bias-controlled multiplex PCR. In the authors' own workflow: The number of nucleated cells in each sample was estimated from the amplification of reference gene primers within the assay. To quantify the absolute abundance of each unique TCRbeta CDR3 rearrangement, sequence reads were collapsed and filtered. For each sample, productive Simpson clonality was calculated as the square root of Simpson's diversity index across productive rearrangements. Imported from immuneACCESS, the table was reduced by TCRdb to in-frame sequences with V and J called. These copies leave out some clones; in studies compared against another copy, an unresolved V gene accounts for under half, and the cause of the remainder is not known. That table is the source of V, J and clone size, and D and trimming were worked out from the DNA. This sample gives approximately 210,000 clones in total; 85% to 90% of them show up just once. The leading ten clones occupy around 1.6% of the sample.

The paper's findings and limits, for the study overall: The amount of clinical and demographic metadata varied by source and participant and was provided uncurated.

CDR1 and CDR2 are drawn from the germline V gene: ENHRY, SYGVKD. V gives up 3 bases and J gives up 3 bases, and the segment between their germline ends measures 12 bases. From cysteine to phenylalanine, the CDR3 is 15 amino acids long. The only DNA kept is the CDR3, 45 bases in frame from the first base. In the case of this clone: No antigen is known for it. The sample holds no much larger clone one base away, and base qualities are not on file.

The sequence came from a man aged 18 to 29 with active or convalescent COVID-19. Recombination connected TRBV10-3 to TRBJ1-5; a weak D assignment points to TRBD1 (5 bases agree). The source material was peripheral blood. The DNA sequence reads TGTGCCATCAGTGAATCCAGACAGACCAATCAGCCCCAGCATTTT. This sequence encodes CAISESRQTNQPQHF.